This T cell receptor beta chain was captured by sequencing in a study of cytomegalovirus exposure and HLA in healthy donors. The study's findings and limits: In a later analysis, across HLA loci, associated TCR counts were highest for DRB1, lowest for HLA-C. The classifier reportedly diagnosed cytomegalovirus status with high specificity and sensitivity. Clonal expansion, a later analysis showed, was greater in HLA-associated TCR beta chains than in equally common others.

This CDR3 contains 14 residues. With 4 bases removed from V and 8 bases from J, the gap between germline ends came to 14 bases. CDR1 and CDR2 (germline): KGHSH, LQKENI. A multiplex PCR was run with 60 Vbeta primers and 13 Jbeta primers. Authors' data handling: It was a later analysis that counted some 80 million unique TCR beta chains, of which approximately 9.9 million were shared. Repertoires were generated with immunoSEQ multiplex PCR, while TCRdb's copy carries only in-frame clones and drops some. V and J calls and clone size are those listed in that table; D and trimming were worked out from the DNA. Of approximately 220,000 clones in the sample, 65% to 90% were seen once. Remarks on this clone: Its antigen is unidentified.

The TCR comes from a girl under 18 in good health and CMV-seronegative. The material sequenced was PBMCs. The chain joins TRBV18 to TRBJ1-4; a possible D gene is TRBD1 (6 bases). CDR3 coding DNA: TGTGCCAGCTCACGGACAGCGGCGCAAGAAAAACTGTTTTTT. This sequence encodes CASSRTAAQEKLFF.